This T cell receptor (beta chain) emerged from a study of T cells in Graves' hyperthyroidism and ophthalmopathy. Many counts were recorded for this clonotype. Its target is unknown. Findings and limits, study-wide: Most clonotypes expanded in thyroid above 0.001 were likewise present in blood.

Germline CDR1 and CDR2: SGHDT and YYEEEE. The V end lost 5 bases, the J end lost 7 bases, and 10 bases lay between the germline ends. This CDR3 is built from 12 residues. Amplification yielded TCR beta CDR3 regions, with RNA transcripts as the source. The HTBI primer set was used in a first-round RT-PCR of the TCR CDR3. MiXCR, applied by TCRdb to the multiplex PCR reads, yields one record per CDR3 protein. Of around 720,000 distinct CDR3 sequences listed, approximately 40% are singletons. The chain uses TRBV5-6 and TRBJ1-5, with a possible D match to TRBD1 (5 bases). The TCR sequence derives from a woman aged 40 to 50 with Graves' hyperthyroidism. The source material was blood. This CDR3 is CASSSQGQPQHF. The CDR3 nucleotides are TGTGCCAGCAGTTCTCAGGGACAGCCCCAGCATTTT.